Listed below are T cell receptor beta chains from one sample, sequenced in a study of response to subunit inactivated influenza vaccine. TCRdb ran MiXCR on the RT-PCR reads and lists one entry per CDR3 protein. The sample shows about 780,000 distinct CDR3 sequences, around a sixth of them seen only once. The specimen comprised PBMCs from blood, sampled approximately 5 days after vaccination. Source of these receptors: a middle-aged man who received an inactivated influenza vaccine. Each CDR3 is given with its conserved first and last residue. Fields, in order: D gene, J gene, clone size, V gene, CDR3 protein, CDR3 DNA. D genes are given only for firm matches. Rows give clone size only sometimes, using once, few, many, or a class for an expanded clone.

D: TRBD2; J: TRBJ2-5; size: many; V: TRBV12-3/TRBV12-4; CDR3: CASSWASGRARETQYF; DNA: TGTGCCAGCAGTTGGGCTAGCGGGAGGGCCAGGGAGACCCAGTACTTC
D: TRBD2; J: TRBJ2-1; size: few; V: TRBV12-3/TRBV12-4; CDR3: CASSFIAGAEQFF; DNA: TGTGCCAGCAGTTTTATAGCGGGGGCTGAGCAGTTCTTC
D: -; J: TRBJ2-7; size: -; V: TRBV29-1; CDR3: CSVAQGDYEQYF; DNA: TGCAGCGTTGCGCAAGGAGATTACGAGCAGTACTTC
D: -; J: TRBJ2-4; size: many; V: TRBV27; CDR3: CASSATSGRKNIQYF; DNA: TGTGCCAGCAGTGCAACGTCGGGTAGGAAAAACATTCAGTACTTC
D: -; J: TRBJ2-1; size: few; V: TRBV7-2; CDR3: CASSPRPGHNEQFF; DNA: TGTGCCAGCAGCCCACGCCCTGGACACAATGAGCAGTTCTTC
D: -; J: TRBJ2-7; size: few; V: TRBV20-1; CDR3: CSASTPGQPYEQYF; DNA: TGCAGTGCTAGTACCCCGGGGCAGCCCTACGAGCAGTACTTC
D: -; J: TRBJ2-4; size: -; V: TRBV5-1; CDR3: CASSLGRWERRGDIQYF; DNA: TGCGCCAGCAGCTTAGGGCGGTGGGAACGGCGAGGCGACATTCAGTACTTC
D: TRBD2; J: TRBJ2-2; size: few; V: TRBV15; CDR3: CATEAASGTRELFF; DNA: TGTGCCACCGAGGCGGCTAGCGGGACCAGGGAGCTGTTTTTT
D: -; J: TRBJ2-7; size: -; V: TRBV5-1; CDR3: CASSAGPGTYEQYF; DNA: TGCGCCAGCAGCGCGGGACCGGGTACCTACGAGCAGTACTTC
D: -; J: TRBJ2-7; size: many; V: TRBV29-1; CDR3: CSVSDRRSYEQYF; DNA: TGCAGCGTTTCTGACAGGAGATCTTACGAGCAGTACTTC
D: -; J: TRBJ1-3; size: -; V: TRBV11-3; CDR3: CASSVSGSGTIYF; DNA: TGTGCCAGCAGCGTTAGTGGGTCGGGCACCATATATTTT
D: TRBD2; J: TRBJ2-1; size: few; V: TRBV5-6; CDR3: CASSSPDSGEYSYNEQFF; DNA: TGTGCCAGCAGCTCCCCCGACAGCGGGGAGTACTCCTACAATGAGCAGTTCTTC
D: -; J: TRBJ2-6; size: few; V: TRBV15; CDR3: CATSTGQGRAGANVLTF; DNA: TGTGCCACCAGCACCGGCCAGGGAAGGGCTGGGGCCAACGTCCTGACTTTC
D: -; J: TRBJ2-7; size: many; V: TRBV10-3; CDR3: CAISESRGVTYEQYF; DNA: TGTGCCATCAGTGAGTCTAGGGGCGTAACCTACGAGCAGTACTTC
D: TRBD1; J: TRBJ1-1; size: -; V: TRBV18; CDR3: CASSPRQGFNTEAFF; DNA: TGTGCCAGCTCACCCCGACAGGGTTTTAACACTGAAGCTTTCTTT
D: TRBD2; J: TRBJ2-7; size: many; V: TRBV7-2; CDR3: CASSPLGLAGAEQYF; DNA: TGTGCCAGCAGCCCCCTGGGACTAGCGGGAGCCGAGCAGTACTTC
D: -; J: TRBJ2-7; size: many; V: TRBV20-1; CDR3: CSASLSYEQYF; DNA: TGCAGTGCTAGTTTATCCTACGAGCAGTACTTC
D: -; J: TRBJ2-5; size: few; V: TRBV20-1; CDR3: CSASVAAQETQYF; DNA: TGCAGTGCTAGTGTGGCAGCACAAGAGACCCAGTACTTC
D: TRBD2; J: TRBJ2-1; size: few; V: TRBV19; CDR3: CASSDSGGPYNEQFF; DNA: TGTGCCAGTAGTGATAGCGGGGGGCCGTACAATGAGCAGTTCTTC
D: TRBD2; J: TRBJ2-3; size: -; V: TRBV28; CDR3: CASSEPGTSGGMGTDTQYF; DNA: TGTGCCAGCAGTGAACCAGGGACTAGCGGGGGGATGGGCACAGATACGCAGTATTTT
D: TRBD2; J: TRBJ2-5; size: -; V: TRBV4-1; CDR3: CASSHQLAGRKETQYF; DNA: TGCGCCAGCAGCCATCAACTAGCGGGGAGGAAAGAGACCCAGTACTTC
D: -; J: TRBJ1-5; size: -; V: TRBV20-1; CDR3: CSARERGRDNQPQHF; DNA: TGCAGTGCTAGAGAGAGGGGTAGGGACAATCAGCCCCAGCATTTT
D: TRBD1; J: TRBJ1-1; size: few; V: TRBV7-2; CDR3: CASSLDPGGGGTEAFF; DNA: TGTGCCAGCAGCTTAGATCCAGGGGGGGGAGGCACTGAAGCTTTCTTT
D: -; J: TRBJ2-7; size: few; V: TRBV5-1; CDR3: CASSSPATREQYF; DNA: TGCGCCAGCAGCTCACCGGCGACTCGCGAGCAGTACTTC
D: TRBD2; J: TRBJ2-1; size: few; V: TRBV12-3/TRBV12-4; CDR3: CASSLLAGQNNEQFF; DNA: TGTGCCAGCAGTTTATTAGCGGGGCAGAACAATGAGCAGTTCTTC
D: TRBD1; J: TRBJ2-7; size: few; V: TRBV6-2/TRBV6-3; CDR3: CASSGRTGWEQYF; DNA: TGTGCCAGCAGTGGTCGGACAGGGTGGGAGCAGTACTTC
D: -; J: TRBJ2-5; size: many; V: TRBV29-1; CDR3: CSVDYQGRETQYF; DNA: TGCAGCGTTGATTATCAGGGAAGAGAGACCCAGTACTTC
D: -; J: TRBJ2-3; size: few; V: TRBV3-1; CDR3: CASSLRRQTSDMSTQYF; DNA: TGTGCCAGCAGCTTAAGGAGACAGACTAGTGACATGTCTACGCAGTATTTT
D: TRBD1; J: TRBJ1-1; size: few; V: TRBV29-1; CDR3: CSVGPGQRNTEAFF; DNA: TGCAGCGTTGGCCCGGGACAGAGGAACACTGAAGCTTTCTTT
D: -; J: TRBJ2-7; size: few; V: TRBV20-1; CDR3: CSARDPRSAYEQYF; DNA: TGCAGTGCTAGAGATCCAAGGTCGGCTTACGAGCAGTACTTC
D: -; J: TRBJ1-1; size: many; V: TRBV12-3/TRBV12-4; CDR3: CASSLRGQPEAFF; DNA: TGTGCCAGCAGTTTAAGAGGACAGCCTGAAGCTTTCTTT
D: -; J: TRBJ2-7; size: few; V: TRBV7-2; CDR3: CASSLAMLGDEQYF; DNA: TGTGCCAGCAGCTTAGCGATGCTCGGGGACGAGCAGTACTTC
D: -; J: TRBJ2-3; size: few; V: TRBV20-1; CDR3: CSARVRGAPSTDTQYF; DNA: TGCAGTGCTAGAGTACGAGGGGCCCCGAGCACAGATACGCAGTATTTT
D: -; J: TRBJ2-3; size: few; V: TRBV4-2; CDR3: CASSQLRPDTQYF; DNA: TGTGCCAGCAGCCAGCTACGCCCAGATACGCAGTATTTT
D: -; J: TRBJ2-1; size: few; V: TRBV20-1; CDR3: CSVSTGRNEQFF; DNA: TGCAGTGTCTCGACAGGGAGGAATGAGCAGTTCTTC
D: -; J: TRBJ2-7; size: few; V: TRBV5-6; CDR3: CASSRRGQRVNYEQYF; DNA: TGTGCCAGCAGCAGACGGGGACAACGGGTGAACTACGAGCAGTACTTC
D: TRBD2; J: TRBJ2-7; size: -; V: TRBV20-1; CDR3: CSATGTSGLGEQYF; DNA: TGCAGTGCCACCGGGACTAGCGGACTAGGAGAGCAGTACTTC
D: TRBD1; J: TRBJ2-1; size: -; V: TRBV27; CDR3: CASSLFLGQGASNEQFF; DNA: TGTGCCAGCAGTTTATTTCTTGGACAGGGGGCGAGCAATGAGCAGTTCTTC
D: TRBD1; J: TRBJ2-6; size: -; V: TRBV7-2; CDR3: CASGLTGAGANVLTF; DNA: TGTGCCAGCGGGCTGACAGGGGCAGGGGCCAACGTCCTGACTTTC
D: TRBD2; J: TRBJ2-1; size: -; V: TRBV20-1; CDR3: CSARGGGLIYNEQFF; DNA: TGCAGTGCTAGAGGGGGGGGACTTATATACAATGAGCAGTTCTTC
D: -; J: TRBJ2-7; size: few; V: TRBV6-2/TRBV6-3; CDR3: CASTLLAGAYEQYF; DNA: TGTGCCAGCACCCTACTGGCCGGGGCCTACGAGCAGTACTTC
D: -; J: TRBJ2-5; size: -; V: TRBV28; CDR3: CASSRGRNQETQYF; DNA: TGTGCCAGCAGCCGGGGCAGAAACCAAGAGACCCAGTACTTC
D: -; J: TRBJ2-5; size: -; V: TRBV2; CDR3: CASNREPEETQYF; DNA: TGTGCCAGCAACCGAGAGCCAGAAGAGACCCAGTACTTC